A single TCR beta chain is shown here with its context. No antigen is known for it. J gave up 4 bases and V 5 bases, and 10 bases lay outside the gene matches. Germline V lookup: CDR1 MNHNY, CDR2 SVGAGI (reference sequence). The CDR3 runs to 15 residues. The repertoire was sequenced with immunoSEQ multiplex PCR; TCRdb's copy has only in-frame clones and lacks some. The data hold roughly 130,000 clones, with about 88% observed a single time. The sample's time point: pretreatment peripheral blood. This sample was taken from a study of PD-L1 blockade in urothelial cancer. Study-wide background: Patients had undergone 0 to 3 prior chemotherapy regimens.

Study-level results: Pretreatment TCR clonality in blood under the median foretold superior survival.

This clonotype was sampled from a man aged 50-59 years with urothelial cancer. V gene TRBV6-6 combines with J gene TRBJ1-2, with 7 nucleotides matching TRBD1. The sequencing here drew on PBMCs, taken around atezolizumab (anti-PD-L1) treatment. As DNA, the CDR3 is TGTGCCAGCAGTCCGAACACCGGGACAGCCTATGGCTACACCTTC. This translates into CASSPNTGTAYGYTF.